This T cell receptor (beta chain) was sequenced for a study of T-cell memory formation after mild COVID-19. The CDR3 loop spans 19 amino acids. CDR1 is SEHNR, CDR2 FQNEAQ, per germline (reference sequence). Turning to this clonotype: One end of the junction varies from germline; a read error may be responsible.

Via MiXCR, TCRdb re-called the 5' RACE reads, giving one row per CDR3 protein. Of about 170,000 distinct CDR3 sequences in the sample, 10% to 15% were seen once. The J gene is TRBJ2-1, the V gene TRBV7-9, with 12 nucleotides matching TRBD2. Material for sequencing was PBMCs or a T cell subset sorted from them (not recorded which). The TCR sequence derives from a man aged 18 to 29 who had mild COVID-19 (a few samples of this study predate the infection). Cell type and time point are not known. CDR3 in amino acids: CASSLPKGGLAGSYNEQLF. In nucleotides, the CDR3 is TGTGCCAGCAGCCTCCCGAAGGGGGGACTAGCGGGCTCCTACAATGAGCAGCTCTTC.